The present TCR beta chain was sequenced within a study of response to subunit inactivated influenza vaccine. Comment on this clonotype: Its antigen is not identified.

There are 17 residues in the CDR3. The germline V gene encodes CDR1 SGHTA and CDR2 FQGNSA. The V gene end was trimmed by 0 bases and the J gene end by 6 bases; junction bases not matched to a gene: 9. TCRdb redid the calling of the RT-PCR reads with MiXCR, one entry per CDR3 protein. Of around 760,000 distinct CDR3 sequences listed, approximately 13% are singletons. Findings of the study overall: The authors put forward the suggestion that each seasonal influenza vaccination may bring in only a limited number of new T cells.

The chain carries TRBV7-2 and TRBJ2-2, with 8 bases aligning to TRBD1. This receptor was taken from a man between 50 and 59 years old who received an inactivated influenza vaccine. Sequenced material: PBMCs from blood, taken 14 to 15 days before vaccination. CDR3 sequence (DNA): TGTGCCAGCAGCTTAGCACCCCCAGGGGGCGGATCCGGGGAGCTGTTTTTT. As protein: CASSLAPPGGGSGELFF.